This entry features one TCR beta chain sequence. Antigen specificity is unknown. The whole isolated RNA underwent reverse transcription, so sequencing captured expressed TCRB transcripts. For naive, central memory and regulatory T cell samples, reads averaged around 3.8 million. Profiling relied on immunoSEQ multiplex PCR, and the TCRdb table lists in-frame clones only, not all of them. The table shows 130,000 to 150,000 clones, with roughly 53% occurring only once. Each population that was sorted was more than 95% pure. This sample is drawn from a study of beta chain features in type 1 diabetes. Regarding the study as a whole: Reduced insertions and increased deletions marked VDJ junctions in type 1 diabetes patients.

The CDR3 contains 15 residues. Trimming removed 2 bases at V and 1 base at J, with 13 bases between. The germline gives CDR1 SGHNT, CDR2 YYREEE (reference sequence). The receptor's source is a man younger than 35 in good health. The genes are TRBV5-4 and TRBJ2-7, with unresolved D. Specimen: Tregs from blood. The CDR3 region is CASSFIAGVSYEQYF. CDR3 nucleotides: TGTGCCAGCAGCTTCATTGCAGGCGTATCCTACGAGCAGTACTTC. Variable domain in full (rest from reference TRBV5-4 and TRBJ2-7): ETGVTQSPTHLIKTRGQQVTLRCSSQSGHNTVSWYQQALGQGPQFIFQYYREEENGRGNFPPRFSGLQFPNYSSELNVNALELDDSALYLCASSFIAGVSYEQYFGPGTRLTVT.